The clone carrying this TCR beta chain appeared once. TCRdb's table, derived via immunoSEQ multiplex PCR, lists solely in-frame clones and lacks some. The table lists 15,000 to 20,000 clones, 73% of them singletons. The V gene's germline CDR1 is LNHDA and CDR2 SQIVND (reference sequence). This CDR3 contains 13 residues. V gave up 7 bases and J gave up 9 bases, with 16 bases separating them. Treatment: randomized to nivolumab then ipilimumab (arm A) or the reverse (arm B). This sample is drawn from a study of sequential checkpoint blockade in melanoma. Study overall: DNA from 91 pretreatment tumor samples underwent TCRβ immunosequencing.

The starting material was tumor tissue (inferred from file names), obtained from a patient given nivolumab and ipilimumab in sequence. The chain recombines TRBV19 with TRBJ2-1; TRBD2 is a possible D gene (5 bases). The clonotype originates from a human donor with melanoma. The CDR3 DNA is TGTGCCAGTAATCCTGGGCCCGAGGGTGAGCAGTTCTTC. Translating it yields CASNPGPEGEQFF.